This T cell receptor (beta chain) was captured by sequencing in a study of T-cell memory formation after mild COVID-19. Study-wide context: Clusters of TCRs were largely donor specific. Regarding the study as a whole: Clones which contracted sat mainly in CM and EM if CD4+, and in EMRA if CD8+. Pre-infection memory carried some responding clones, suggesting that cross-reactive memory joined. Researchers could not confirm that second-wave clones peaking on day 37 targeted SARS-CoV-2.

MiXCR was run by TCRdb on the 5' RACE reads, yielding one entry per CDR3 protein. The sample has some 290,000 distinct CDR3 sequences; around 15% are singletons. Of note for this clonotype: Its specificity is unknown.

The CDR3 runs to 15 residues. V trimming: 3 bases; J trimming: 0 bases; junction bases outside the gene matches: 2. The V gene's germline CDR1 is SGDLS and CDR2 YYNGEE. This chain joins TRBV9 and TRBJ2-5; 10 bases fit TRBD2. The sample taken for sequencing was PBMCs or a T cell subset sorted from them (not recorded which). The origin of this receptor is a man in his late teens or twenties who had mild COVID-19 (a few samples of this study predate the infection). Cell type and time point are not known. The CDR3 loop is CASSASGGDQETQYF. The CDR3 DNA reads TGTGCCAGCAGCGCCAGCGGGGGGGACCAAGAGACCCAGTACTTC.